Described below is a single T cell receptor beta chain sequence and its context. This receptor's antigen is unknown. Per-nucleotide qualities are absent, and no much larger clonotype sits a single base away. TCR beta CDR3 regions were sequenced from DNA using the immunoSEQ Assay. The original methods were these. To compute T cell density, TCR beta template counts were normalized to usable DNA, which was estimated by amplifying housekeeping genes. Richness was estimated with the preseqR package, extrapolating to 400,000 templates for PBMC samples and 120,000 templates for tissue samples. Clonality was defined by subtracting Pielou's evenness from one. Tissue-enriched TCRs were identified by differential abundance testing using productive amino-acid clonotypes, minimum total count 5 and alpha 0.1. The Jaccard Index and the Morisita Overlap Index were used to measure repertoire overlap between compartments. TCR beta CDR3s were clustered by GLIPH together with public tetramer-defined viral CDR3s, and at least three viral sequences plus V-gene enrichment were required for viral motifs. Sourced from immuneACCESS, this table was stored by TCRdb with only in-frame sequences that have V and J called. A share of the clones is absent; for the studies checked, an unresolved V gene accounts for under half, and the remainder has no known explanation. That table is the source of V, J and clone size, and D and trimming were worked out from the DNA. Here the sample has fewer than 50,000 clones; roughly 84% occur a single time. The ten largest clones take up 7.8% of the sample.

At diagnosis, peripheral blood, uninvolved tumor-adjacent lung and tumor were collected and were preserved as a mix of fresh-frozen and FFPE material. For TCR repertoire profiling, blood samples were analyzed as peripheral blood mononuclear cells. The data belong to a study of T cells in localized non-small cell lung cancer (dated by TCRdb to 2018 to 2020). With respect to the entire study: The study analyzed T cell repertoires of approximately 240 early-stage NSCLC patients, comparing tumors and uninvolved tumor-adjacent lungs. A mean age of around 66 years was recorded for the NSCLC patients, of whom around 120 were male and 100 to 110 were female. The cohort was made up of approximately 250 treatment-naive NSCLC patients whose localized lung tumors had been resected. Results and caveats for the whole study, not just this receptor: Because the study design was exploratory, TCR variables were selected using unadjusted p-values without false-discovery rate correction. The highest T cell clonality was observed in uninvolved tumor-adjacent lung, where clonality exceeded that of tumor, suggesting that antigenic responses were more focused in uninvolved tumor-adjacent lung. Because multi-region sequencing of the tumors was not done, intratumor heterogeneity could not be ruled out. Of the top 100 tumor clones, a median of roughly 56 were detected in paired uninvolved adjacent lung; 28 were also among that lung's top 100. Longer overall survival was associated with higher T cell density in blood, whereas shorter survival was associated with higher clonality in adjacent lung.

The receptor was derived from a man aged 40 to 69 with stage II lung adenocarcinoma. Material: PBMCs, obtained before any cancer treatment.

The CDR3 sequence is CASSDIYEQYF. The nucleotides are TGTGCCAGCAGTGACATCTACGAGCAGTACTTC. The rearrangement combines TRBV6-1 with TRBJ2-7; the D gene lacks a confident call. Trimming removed 3 bases from V and 3 bases from J, leaving 3 bases between the germline ends. Reading from cysteine to phenylalanine, the CDR3 counts 11 amino acids. The sequence is cut down to CDR3 DNA, 33 bases in frame from base 1. The germline V gene specifies MNHNS as CDR1 and SASEGT as CDR2.